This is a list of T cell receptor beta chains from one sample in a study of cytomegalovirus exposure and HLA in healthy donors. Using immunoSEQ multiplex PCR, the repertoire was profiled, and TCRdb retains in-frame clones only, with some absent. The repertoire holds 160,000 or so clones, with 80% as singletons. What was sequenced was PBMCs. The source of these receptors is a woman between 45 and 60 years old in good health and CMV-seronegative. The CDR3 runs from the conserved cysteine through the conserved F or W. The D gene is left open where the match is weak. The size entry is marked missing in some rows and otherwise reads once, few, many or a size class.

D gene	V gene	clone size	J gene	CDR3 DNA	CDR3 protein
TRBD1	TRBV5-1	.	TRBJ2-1	TGCGCCAGCAGCTTGGAAGGGACAGTTAATGAGCAGTTCTTC	CASSLEGTVNEQFF
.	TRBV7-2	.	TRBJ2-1	TGTGCCAGCAGCCTCACGAGTGGGGCGTACAATGAGCAGTTCTTC	CASSLTSGAYNEQFF
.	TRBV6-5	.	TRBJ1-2	TGTGCCAGCAGTTACCCGGGGAACTATGGCTACACCTTC	CASSYPGNYGYTF
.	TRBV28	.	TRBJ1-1	TGTGCCAGCACCAGAGGGGCCGGGGGGAACACTGAAGCTTTCTTT	CASTRGAGGNTEAFF
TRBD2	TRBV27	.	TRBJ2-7	TGTGCCAGCACCCCTCGGTGGGCTAGCGGGAGTCTTCCGTGGTACGAGCAGTACTTC	CASTPRWASGSLPWYEQYF
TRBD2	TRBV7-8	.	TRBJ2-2	TGTGCCAGCAGCTTGGGAACGGTCGGGAGGGCCCCGAACACCGGGGAGCTGTTTTTT	CASSLGTVGRAPNTGELFF
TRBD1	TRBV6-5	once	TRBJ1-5	TGTGCCAGCAGTCCGGGACAGTCCTCGAAGCCCCAGCATTTT	CASSPGQSSKPQHF
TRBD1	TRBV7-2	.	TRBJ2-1	TGTGCCAGCAGCCGTGGGACAGGGGACCACAATGAGCAGTTCTTC	CASSRGTGDHNEQFF
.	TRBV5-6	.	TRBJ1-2	TGTGCCAGCAGCTTGGCTGGGTCTCGGAGTCTCCACACGGGCTACACCTTC	CASSLAGSRSLHTGYTF
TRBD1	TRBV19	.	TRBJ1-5	TGTGCCAGTAGTATTAAGGGACAGGGGGCATATCAGCCCCAGCATTTT	CASSIKGQGAYQPQHF
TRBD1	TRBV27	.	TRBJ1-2	TGTGCCAGCAGTTCACGACAGGGTGTGAGTGGCTACACCTTC	CASSSRQGVSGYTF
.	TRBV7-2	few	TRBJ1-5	TGTGCCAGCAGCTTGACAGGTGGCAATCAGCCCCAGCATTTT	CASSLTGGNQPQHF
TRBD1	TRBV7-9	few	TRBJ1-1	TGTGCCAGCAGCTCTTTTGGACAGGGACCTGAAGCTTTCTTT	CASSSFGQGPEAFF
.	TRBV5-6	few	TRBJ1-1	TGTGCCAGCATTGAGGTACAGGGTAACACTGAAGCTTTCTTT	CASIEVQGNTEAFF
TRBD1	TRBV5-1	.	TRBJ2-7	TGCGCCAGCAGCCAACAGGACAGGGGAAACTACGAGCAGTACTTC	CASSQQDRGNYEQYF
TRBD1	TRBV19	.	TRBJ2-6	TGTGCCAGTAGTATCTCGACAGGGGCTGGGGCCAACGTCCTGACTTTC	CASSISTGAGANVLTF
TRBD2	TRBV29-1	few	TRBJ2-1	TGCAGCGTTTCGACCGGGGGGAGCTACAATGAGCAGTTCTTC	CSVSTGGSYNEQFF
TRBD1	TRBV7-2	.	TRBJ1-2	TGTGCCAGCAGCCCTAACAGGGGGCACTATGGCTACACCTTC	CASSPNRGHYGYTF
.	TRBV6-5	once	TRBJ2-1	TGTGCCAGCAGTAACGGGGTAGGGTACAATGAGCAGTTCTTC	CASSNGVGYNEQFF
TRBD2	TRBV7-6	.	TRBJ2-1	TGTGCCAGCAGCTCCGAAGCGGGAGAAGGAAGGGATGAGCAGTTCTTC	CASSSEAGEGRDEQFF
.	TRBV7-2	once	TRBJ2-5	TGTGCCAGCAGCTTCCAACGGGGGTTCCAAGAGACCCAGTACTTC	CASSFQRGFQETQYF
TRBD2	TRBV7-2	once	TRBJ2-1	TGTGCCAGCAGCGCTACTAGCGGGAGTGTCCCTGAGCAGTTCTTC	CASSATSGSVPEQFF
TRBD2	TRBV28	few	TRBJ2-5	TGTGCCAGCAGTTTGGAGCTAGCGGGAGGACCAAGGTACCAAGAGACCCAGTACTTC	CASSLELAGGPRYQETQYF
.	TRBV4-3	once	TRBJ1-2	TGCGCCAGCAGCGATCTGACAGCTAACTATGGCTACACCTTC	CASSDLTANYGYTF
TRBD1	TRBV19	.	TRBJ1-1	TGTGCCAGTAGTACCCTCCGCGGACAGGGCGGTACTGAAGCTTTCTTT	CASSTLRGQGGTEAFF
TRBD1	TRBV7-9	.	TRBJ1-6	TGTGCCAGCAGCTTAGCGGGGGACAGAGTAGTTCCCCTCCACTTT	CASSLAGDRVVPLHF
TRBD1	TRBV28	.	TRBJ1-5	TGTGCTTTACGGGCGGACAGGCAAGGGGGCCAGCCCCAGCATTTT	CALRADRQGGQPQHF
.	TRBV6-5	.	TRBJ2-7	TGTGCCAGCAGTTATTCCGGCCCGGCGAGGCACGAGCAGTACTTC	CASSYSGPARHEQYF
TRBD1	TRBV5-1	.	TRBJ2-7	TGCGCCAGCAGCTTCGACCGACAGGGGAGCTCCTACGAGCAGTACTTC	CASSFDRQGSSYEQYF
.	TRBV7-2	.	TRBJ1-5	TGTGCCAGCAGCTTGGGGCAGGGACAAAATCAGCCCCAGCATTTT	CASSLGQGQNQPQHF
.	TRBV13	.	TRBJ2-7	TGTGCCAGCAGCCCACCAATGGAGTACGAGCAGTACTTC	CASSPPMEYEQYF
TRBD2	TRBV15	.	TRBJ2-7	TGTGCCACCAGCAGAGATCGATTAGGGACTAGCGGGGGGGGATCCCTCTACGAGCAGTACTTC	CATSRDRLGTSGGGSLYEQYF
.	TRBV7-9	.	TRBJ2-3	TGTTCCAGCAGCCCCCACGGGGATACGCAGTATTTT	CSSSPHGDTQYF